What follows are 28 T cell receptor beta chains derived from one specimen sequenced in a study of blood T cell repertoires in COVID-19. Assay used: immunoSEQ multiplex PCR; TCRdb lists only in-frame clones, some missing. The sample carries 100,000 to 150,000 clones, around 85% recorded once. The sequencing input was peripheral blood. Receptor source: a woman older than 75 with COVID-19, enrolled during active disease.

The chain has TRBV9 and TRBJ1-1; 7 bases fit TRBD1. The ends lost 0 bases at V and 6 bases at J; junction bases unmatched: 5. The V gene's germline CDR1 is SGDLS and CDR2 YYNGEE. CDR3 length: 14 amino acids. CDR3 coding DNA: TGTGCCAGCAGCGTAGGAAAACAGGGGCCTGAAGCTTTCTTT. Translation gives CASSVGKQGPEAFF.

CDR3 loop: CASSLPQGNEKLFF. The CDR3, as DNA: TGTGCCAGCAGCCTACCACAGGGAAATGAAAAACTGTTTTTT. The rearrangement uses TRBV4-2 and TRBJ1-4, with D possibly being TRBD1 (6 bases). Germline V gene data show CDR1 as LGHNA and CDR2 as YNFKEQ. The CDR3 length is 14 residues. Trimming took 4 bases from V and 5 from J, leaving 11 bases between them.

The chain links TRBV10-3 to TRBJ1-2; TRBD1 matches at 10 bases. This CDR3 has 15 residues. Germline V gene data show CDR1 as ENHRY and CDR2 as SYGVKD. The junction had 6 bases not matched to a gene; V was cut back by 0 bases and J by 8 bases. CDR3 bases: TGTGCCATCAGTGAGTCCCGGACAGGGGGTGACGGCTACACCTTC. It encodes CAISESRTGGDGYTF.

The genes are TRBV12-3 or TRBV12-4 and TRBJ1-5; D is unresolved. The V end was cut by 5 bases, the J end by 12 bases, with 11 bases between. The CDR3 contains 11 residues. The CDR3 bases are TGTGCCAGCAGTGGACTCGGTCTCCAGCATTTT. Translation: CASSGLGLQHF.

V and J are TRBV7-2 and TRBJ2-7; no clear D gene. Germline V gene sequence: CDR1 SGHTA, CDR2 FQGNSA. V was pared by 5 bases and J by 2 bases, with 13 bases between. The CDR3 runs to 14 residues. CDR3 sequence: CASSDRLRTYEQYF. The CDR3, as DNA: TGTGCCAGCAGCGATAGACTCAGAACCTACGAGCAGTACTTC.

The gene calls are TRBV7-2 and TRBJ2-7, with D possibly matching TRBD2 (5 bases). CDR3 length equals 14 residues. V lost 2 bases, J lost 2 bases, and 10 bases lay in between. Looked up from germline, CDR1 is SGHTA and CDR2 is FQGNSA. The DNA of the CDR3 is TGTGCCAGCAGCTTACAGGCGGGTACCTACGAGCAGTACTTC. Amino acids: CASSLQAGTYEQYF.

The chain combines TRBV19 with TRBJ1-5, with 8 bases matching TRBD1. Germline loops: CDR1 LNHDA, CDR2 SQIVND (reference sequence). With 4 bases clipped from V and 6 bases from J, the junction kept 8 bases outside the gene matches. The CDR3 covers 15 residues. CDR3 nucleotides: TGTGCCAGTAGTAAAGGACAGGGCACGGCTCAGCCCCAGCATTTT. As protein: CASSKGQGTAQPQHF.

The genes are TRBV20-1 and TRBJ2-1; D is perhaps TRBD2 (5 bases). The V end lost 5 bases, the J end lost 15 bases, and 17 bases lay between the germline ends. The germline CDR1 and CDR2 sequences are DFQATT and SNEGSKA (reference sequence). The length of the CDR3 is 11 residues. CDR3 in DNA: TGCAGTGCTGTCGAGGGAGCCAAAGGGTTCTTC. This translates into CSAVEGAKGFF.

The chain carries TRBV6-5 and TRBJ2-1; perhaps TRBD2 as D (6 bases). The germline V gene has CDR1 MNHEY and CDR2 SVGAGI. The CDR3 sequence is 15 residues long. V was shortened by 5 bases and J by 5 bases, with 16 bases between the two germline ends. The DNA for the CDR3 is TGTGCCAGCAGTCCCCTAGCGCGCTTTGACAATGAGCAGTTCTTC. Translating it yields CASSPLARFDNEQFF.

V usage is TRBV6-5 and J usage is TRBJ1-6, with D hard to call. Germline CDR1 and CDR2: MNHEY and SVGAGI. Trimming removed 6 bases at V and 5 bases at J, with 14 bases between. This CDR3 is built from 15 residues. The DNA of the CDR3 is TGTGCCAGCAGGGTGGGCCAGCAAAATAATTCACCCCTCCACTTT. Protein product: CASRVGQQNNSPLHF.

The chain employs TRBV24-1 and TRBJ1-5; weak D call: TRBD1 (6 bases). Germline CDR1 is KGHDR and CDR2 is SFDVKD. CDR3 size: 17 residues. V lost 2 bases to trimming and J lost 2 bases, with 15 bases between them. The CDR3 DNA reads TGTGCCACCAGTGATTCGAGGCGGGGGCGAGGCAATCAGCCCCAGCATTTT. It yields the protein CATSDSRRGRGNQPQHF.

The chain couples TRBV19 to TRBJ1-1, with a possible D match to TRBD1 (5 bases). Germline CDR1 LNHDA, CDR2 SQIVND (reference sequence). This CDR3 comprises 15 residues. V dropped 3 bases and J dropped 0 bases, with 11 bases sitting between them. CDR3 protein: CASSISSGMNTEAFF. In DNA form, the CDR3 reads TGTGCCAGTAGTATCTCGTCAGGGATGAACACTGAAGCTTTCTTT.

This chain uses TRBV29-1 with TRBJ1-1; D unresolved. The CDR3 sequence is 12 residues long. Germline CDR1 reads SQVTM; CDR2 reads ANQGSEA. V was cut by 4 bases and J by 0 bases, with 6 bases left in between. This CDR3 is CSVGALNTEAFF. CDR3 in DNA: TGCAGCGTTGGGGCCTTGAACACTGAAGCTTTCTTT.

This clone was recorded once. The chain links TRBV7-3 to TRBJ2-1, with TRBD2 matching over 11 bases. The CDR3 loop spans 19 amino acids. Germline assignment: CDR1 SGHTA and CDR2 FQGTGA. The trim removed 2 bases at V and 2 bases at J, leaving 11 bases unmatched. The chain's CDR3 is CASSLSGTSGRRAYNEQFF. As DNA, the CDR3 is TGTGCCAGCAGCTTATCCGGGACTAGCGGTAGACGGGCCTACAATGAGCAGTTCTTC. The variable domain in full, completed from reference TRBV7-3 and TRBJ2-1, reads GAGVSQTPSNKVTEKGKYVELRCDPISGHTALYWYRQSLGQGPEFLIYFQGTGAADDSGLPNDRFFAVRPEGSVSTLKIQRTERGDSAVYLCASSLSGTSGRRAYNEQFFGPGTRLTVL.

Many counts were recorded for this clone. The V gene is TRBV4-3, the J gene TRBJ1-6; D possibly corresponds to TRBD1 (5 bases). Looked up from germline, CDR1 is LGHNA and CDR2 is YSLEER. V gave up 8 bases and J gave up 6 bases, with 11 bases separating them. CDR3 size: 13 residues. CDR3 residues: CASQAGPNSPLHF. The CDR3 region has the DNA TGCGCCAGCCAGGCAGGGCCTAATTCACCCCTCCACTTT.

The chain links TRBV29-1 to TRBJ1-1, with a tentative D call TRBD1 (5 bases). Trimming removed 6 bases at V and 8 bases at J, with 13 bases between. The V gene's germline CDR1 is SQVTM and CDR2 ANQGSEA. The CDR3 has 11 residues. The CDR3 region is CSVTSGSEAFF. The CDR3 coding sequence is TGCAGCGTGACCTCAGGGTCAGAAGCTTTCTTT.

The rearrangement uses TRBV24-1 and TRBJ2-2; 9 bases match TRBD1. The ends lost 11 bases at V and 5 bases at J; junction bases unmatched: 17. Germline CDR1 and CDR2: KGHDR and SFDVKD. This CDR3 has 17 amino acids. The CDR3 DNA follows: TGTGCCAGTAAATCCAGTCCGGGACAGGGTACAACCGGGGAGCTGTTTTTT. As protein: CASKSSPGQGTTGELFF.

This chain joins TRBV7-9 and TRBJ1-1; D is uncertain. With 5 bases removed from V and 4 bases from J, the gap between germline ends came to 14 bases. Germline V CDR1 and CDR2: SEHNR, FQNEAQ (reference sequence). This CDR3 is 14 amino acids long. CDR3 in amino acids: CASSRYTESTEAFF. DNA of the CDR3: TGTGCCAGCAGCCGCTACACGGAGAGCACTGAAGCTTTCTTT.

This chain joins TRBV18 and TRBJ1-4; 9 bases map to TRBD1. Trimming removed 4 bases from V and 8 bases from J; junction bases left unmatched: 5. The CDR3 spans 14 residues. Germline CDR1 KGHSH, CDR2 LQKENI. CDR3 sequence: CASSRTGGFEKLFF. As DNA, the CDR3 is TGTGCCAGCTCACGTACAGGGGGCTTCGAAAAACTGTTTTTT.

The CDR3 region has the DNA TGTGCCAGCAGCTTAGGGACTAACTACAATGAGCAGTTCTTC. Translation: CASSLGTNYNEQFF. V is TRBV7-8 and J is TRBJ2-1; the D gene is possibly TRBD2 (6 bases). The germline V gene encodes CDR1 SGHVS and CDR2 FQNEAQ. The CDR3 spans 14 residues. V lost 1 base and J 3 bases, leaving 7 bases between the germline ends.

The chain links TRBV7-2 to TRBJ2-5; TRBD2 aligns across 8 bases. The CDR3 is 16 amino acids. The V segment lost 0 bases and the J segment 5 bases; nucleotides outside the gene matches: 8. Looked up from germline, CDR1 is SGHTA and CDR2 is FQGNSA. The CDR3 nucleotides read TGTGCCAGCAGCTTAGCGCTTGCGGGAGGTTCTGAGACCCAGTACTTC. Its translation is CASSLALAGGSETQYF.

As for this clone: A read error may be the cause here, since a much bigger clone is one base away. The chain uses TRBV3-1 (or the pseudogene TRBV3-2) and TRBJ1-2, with 7 bases that match TRBD1. The CDR3 covers 14 residues. V was pared by 1 base and J by 4 bases, with 3 bases of the junction left unmatched. Germline V gene sequence: CDR1 LGHDT, CDR2 YNNKEL (reference sequence). The DNA of the CDR3 is TGTGCCAGCAGCCAAGGGACAGGTCTCTATGGCTACACCTTC. It is translated as CASSQGTGLYGYTF.

CDR3 sequence (DNA): TGCGCCAGCAGCTCAGGACAGGCTGGCGGAGAGACCCAGTACTTC. Its translation is CASSSGQAGGETQYF. The rearrangement links TRBV5-1 to TRBJ2-5, with TRBD1 matching 7 bases. The CDR3 spans 15 residues. Trimming removed 3 bases from V and 4 bases from J; junction bases left unmatched: 9. Germline V gives CDR1 SGHRS, CDR2 YFSETQ.

This chain joins TRBV5-1 and TRBJ1-4; TRBD1 matches 8 bases. Germline V CDR1 and CDR2: SGHRS, YFSETQ. The CDR3 extends over 15 amino acids. V shed 2 bases and J 8 bases; nucleotides not matched to a gene: 8. The CDR3 nucleotides are TGCGCCAGCAGCTTTCGGACAGGGAAGGAGGAAAAACTGTTTTTT. Residues: CASSFRTGKEEKLFF.

The chain couples TRBV4-3 to TRBJ1-1, with 8 bases fitting TRBD1. CDR1 LGHNA and CDR2 YSLEER come from the germline V gene. This CDR3 spans 13 amino acids. V shed 6 bases and J 0 bases; nucleotides not matched to a gene: 0. This CDR3 is CASRGQVNTEAFF. The CDR3, as DNA: TGCGCCAGCAGGGGACAGGTGAACACTGAAGCTTTCTTT.

The J gene is TRBJ2-3, the V gene TRBV7-3; D gene uncertain. Germline V gene sequence: CDR1 SGHTA, CDR2 FQGTGA. The CDR3 covers 14 residues. Deletions cut 0 bases from V and 0 bases from J, with 4 bases between. In DNA, the CDR3 is TGTGCCAGCAGCTTAACTCCTAGCACAGATACGCAGTATTTT. Residues: CASSLTPSTDTQYF. Drawing the rest from reference TRBV7-3 and TRBJ2-3, the complete variable domain is GAGVSQTPSNKVTEKGKYVELRCDPISGHTALYWYRQSLGQGPEFLIYFQGTGAADDSGLPNDRFFAVRPEGSVSTLKIQRTERGDSAVYLCASSLTPSTDTQYFGPGTRLTVL.

The V gene is TRBV5-5, the J gene TRBJ1-1; D is ambiguous. Deletions cut 2 bases from V and 1 base from J, with 12 bases between. Germline CDR1 reads SGHKS; CDR2 reads YYEKEE (reference sequence). This CDR3 comprises 15 residues. This CDR3 reads CASSFLGSTNTEAFF. As DNA, the CDR3 is TGTGCCAGCAGCTTTTTGGGGAGCACGAACACTGAAGCTTTCTTT.

This chain links TRBV6-4 with TRBJ2-7, with TRBD2 matching over 7 bases. V gave up 11 bases and J gave up 5 bases; unmatched junction bases: 15. The CDR3 contains 14 residues. From germline, CDR1 is MRHNA and CDR2 SNTAGT. The CDR3 here is CAVTGTKLAHEQYF. The CDR3 DNA is TGTGCCGTAACCGGGACTAAGCTCGCCCACGAGCAGTACTTC.